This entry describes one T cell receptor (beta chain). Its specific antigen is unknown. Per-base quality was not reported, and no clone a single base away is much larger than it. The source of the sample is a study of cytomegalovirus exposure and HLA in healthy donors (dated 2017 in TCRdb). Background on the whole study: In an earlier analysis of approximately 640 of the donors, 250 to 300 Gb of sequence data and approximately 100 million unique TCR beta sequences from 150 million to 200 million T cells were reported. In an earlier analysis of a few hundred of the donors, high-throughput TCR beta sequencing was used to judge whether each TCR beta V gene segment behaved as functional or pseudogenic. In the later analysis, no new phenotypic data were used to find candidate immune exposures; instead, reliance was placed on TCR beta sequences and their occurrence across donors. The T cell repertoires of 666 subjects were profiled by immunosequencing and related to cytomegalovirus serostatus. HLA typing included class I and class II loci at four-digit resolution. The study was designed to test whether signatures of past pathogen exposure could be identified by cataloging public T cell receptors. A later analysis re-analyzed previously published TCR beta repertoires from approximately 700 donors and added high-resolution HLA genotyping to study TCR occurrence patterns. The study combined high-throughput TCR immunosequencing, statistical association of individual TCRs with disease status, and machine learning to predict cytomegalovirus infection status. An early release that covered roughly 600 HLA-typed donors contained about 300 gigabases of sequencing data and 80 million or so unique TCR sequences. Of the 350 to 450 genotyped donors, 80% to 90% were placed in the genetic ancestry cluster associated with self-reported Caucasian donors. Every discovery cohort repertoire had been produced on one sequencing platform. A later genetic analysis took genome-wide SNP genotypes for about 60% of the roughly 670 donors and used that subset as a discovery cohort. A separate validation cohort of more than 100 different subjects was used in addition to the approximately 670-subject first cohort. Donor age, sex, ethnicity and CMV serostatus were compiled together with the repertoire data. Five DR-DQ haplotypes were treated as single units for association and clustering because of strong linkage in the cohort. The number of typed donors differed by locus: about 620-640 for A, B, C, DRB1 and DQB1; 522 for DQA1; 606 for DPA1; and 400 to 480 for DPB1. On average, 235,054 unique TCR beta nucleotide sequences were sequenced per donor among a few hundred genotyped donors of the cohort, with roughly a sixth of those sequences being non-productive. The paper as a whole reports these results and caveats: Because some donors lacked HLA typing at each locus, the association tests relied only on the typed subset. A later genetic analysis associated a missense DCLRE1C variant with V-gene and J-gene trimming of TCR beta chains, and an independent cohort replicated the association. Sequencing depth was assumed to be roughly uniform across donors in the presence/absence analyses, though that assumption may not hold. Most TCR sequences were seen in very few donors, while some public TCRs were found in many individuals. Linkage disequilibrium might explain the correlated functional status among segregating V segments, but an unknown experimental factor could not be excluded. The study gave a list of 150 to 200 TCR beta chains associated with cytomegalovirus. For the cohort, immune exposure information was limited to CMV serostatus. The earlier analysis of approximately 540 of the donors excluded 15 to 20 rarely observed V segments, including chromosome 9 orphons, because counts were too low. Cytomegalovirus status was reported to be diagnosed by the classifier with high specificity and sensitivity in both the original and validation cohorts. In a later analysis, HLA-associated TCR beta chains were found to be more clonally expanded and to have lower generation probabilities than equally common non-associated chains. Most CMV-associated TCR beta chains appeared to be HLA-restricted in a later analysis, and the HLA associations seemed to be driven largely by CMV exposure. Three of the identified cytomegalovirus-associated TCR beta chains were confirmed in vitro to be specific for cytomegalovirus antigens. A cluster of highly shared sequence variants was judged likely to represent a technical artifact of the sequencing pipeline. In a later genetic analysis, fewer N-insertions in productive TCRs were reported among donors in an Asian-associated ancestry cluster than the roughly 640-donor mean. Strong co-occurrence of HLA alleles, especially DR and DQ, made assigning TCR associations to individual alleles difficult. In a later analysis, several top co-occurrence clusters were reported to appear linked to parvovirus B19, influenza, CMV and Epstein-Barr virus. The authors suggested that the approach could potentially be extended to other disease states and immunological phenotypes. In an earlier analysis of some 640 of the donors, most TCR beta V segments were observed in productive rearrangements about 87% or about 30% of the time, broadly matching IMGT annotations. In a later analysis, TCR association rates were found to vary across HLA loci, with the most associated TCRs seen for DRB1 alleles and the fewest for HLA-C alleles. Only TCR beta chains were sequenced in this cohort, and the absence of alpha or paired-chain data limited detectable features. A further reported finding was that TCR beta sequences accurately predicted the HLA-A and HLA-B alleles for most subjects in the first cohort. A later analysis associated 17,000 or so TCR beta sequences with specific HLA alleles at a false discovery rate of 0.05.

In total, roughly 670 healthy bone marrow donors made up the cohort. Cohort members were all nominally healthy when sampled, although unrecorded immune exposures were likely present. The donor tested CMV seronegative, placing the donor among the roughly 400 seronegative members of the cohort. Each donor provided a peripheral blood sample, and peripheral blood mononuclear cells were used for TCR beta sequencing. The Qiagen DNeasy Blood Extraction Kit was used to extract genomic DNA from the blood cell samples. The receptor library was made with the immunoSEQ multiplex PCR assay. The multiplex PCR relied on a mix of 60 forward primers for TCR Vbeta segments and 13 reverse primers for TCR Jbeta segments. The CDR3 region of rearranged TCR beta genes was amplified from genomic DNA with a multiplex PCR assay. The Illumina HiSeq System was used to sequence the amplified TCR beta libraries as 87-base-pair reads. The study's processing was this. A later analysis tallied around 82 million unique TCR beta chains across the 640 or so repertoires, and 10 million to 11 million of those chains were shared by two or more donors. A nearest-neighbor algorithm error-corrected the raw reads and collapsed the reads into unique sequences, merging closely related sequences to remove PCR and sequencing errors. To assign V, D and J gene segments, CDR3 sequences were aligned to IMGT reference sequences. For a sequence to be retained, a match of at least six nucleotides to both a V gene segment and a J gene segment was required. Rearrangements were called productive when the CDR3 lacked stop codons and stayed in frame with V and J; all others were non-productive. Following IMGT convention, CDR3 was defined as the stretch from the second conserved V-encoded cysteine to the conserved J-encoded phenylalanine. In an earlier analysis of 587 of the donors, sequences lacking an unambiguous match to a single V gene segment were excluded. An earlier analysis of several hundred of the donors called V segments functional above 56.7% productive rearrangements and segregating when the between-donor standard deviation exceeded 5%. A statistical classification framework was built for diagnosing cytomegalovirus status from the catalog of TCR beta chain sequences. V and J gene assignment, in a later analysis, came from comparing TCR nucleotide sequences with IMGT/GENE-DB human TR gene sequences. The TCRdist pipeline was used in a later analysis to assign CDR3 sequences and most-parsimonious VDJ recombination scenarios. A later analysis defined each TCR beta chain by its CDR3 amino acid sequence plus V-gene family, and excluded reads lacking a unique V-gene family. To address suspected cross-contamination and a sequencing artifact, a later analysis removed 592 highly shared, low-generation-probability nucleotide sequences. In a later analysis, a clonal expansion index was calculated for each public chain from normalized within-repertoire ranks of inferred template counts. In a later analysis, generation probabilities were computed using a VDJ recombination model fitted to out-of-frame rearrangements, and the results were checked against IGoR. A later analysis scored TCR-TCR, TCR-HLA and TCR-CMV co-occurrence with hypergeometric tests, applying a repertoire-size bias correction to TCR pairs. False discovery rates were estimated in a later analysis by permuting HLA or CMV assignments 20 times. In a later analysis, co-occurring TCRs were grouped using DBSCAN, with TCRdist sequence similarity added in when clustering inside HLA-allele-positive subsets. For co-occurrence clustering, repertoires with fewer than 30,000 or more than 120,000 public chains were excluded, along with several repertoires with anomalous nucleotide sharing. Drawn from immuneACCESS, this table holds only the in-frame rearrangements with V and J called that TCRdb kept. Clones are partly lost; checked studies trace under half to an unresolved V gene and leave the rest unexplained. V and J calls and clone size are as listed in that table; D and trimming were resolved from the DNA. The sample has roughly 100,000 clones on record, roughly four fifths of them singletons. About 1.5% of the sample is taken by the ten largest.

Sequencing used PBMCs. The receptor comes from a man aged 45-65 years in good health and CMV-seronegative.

For the CDR3, the sequence is CASSIDNQATYYGYTF. The DNA sequence reads TGTGCCAGTAGTATAGATAATCAGGCAACCTACTATGGCTACACCTTC. Rearrangement joined TRBV19 to TRBJ1-2; the D gene cannot be resolved reliably. Deletion took 0 bases off V and 3 bases off J, with a span of 14 bases between the germline ends. The CDR3 spans 16 residues, from the cysteine through the phenylalanine. This entry keeps only the CDR3 DNA: 48 bases, framed from base 1. CDR1 is given as LNHDA and CDR2 as SQIVND, both from the germline V gene (reference sequence).